Below are 27 T cell receptor beta chains sequenced from a single sample in a study of blood T cell repertoires in COVID-19. Sequenced by immunoSEQ multiplex PCR; TCRdb stores in-frame clones only, minus some. The data contain about 200,000 clones, around 83% of them singletons. The specimen was peripheral blood. Every receptor here comes from a woman older than 75 with COVID-19, enrolled during active disease.

This clone came up once. This chain joins TRBV4-1 and TRBJ2-3, with 8 nucleotides matching TRBD2. This CDR3 comprises 14 residues. V dropped 4 bases and J dropped 4; count of bases not matched to a gene: 4. The V gene's germline CDR1 is MGHRA and CDR2 YSYEKL. CDR3 bases: TGCGCCAGCAGCCGGACTAGCTACGCAGATACGCAGTATTTT. Translating gives CASSRTSYADTQYF.

The gene calls are TRBV28 and TRBJ2-7; 7 bases are shared with TRBD1. The CDR3 has 14 residues. Unmatched junction bases numbered 9, after V lost 7 bases and J lost 3 bases. Germline lookup yields CDR1 MDHEN and CDR2 SYDVKM. This chain's CDR3 is CASKLQGQDYEQYF. The CDR3 DNA sequence: TGTGCCAGCAAATTACAGGGGCAAGACTACGAGCAGTACTTC.

This chain links TRBV5-4 with TRBJ2-3; 8 nucleotides agree with TRBD2. Germline assignment: CDR1 SGHNT and CDR2 YYREEE (reference sequence). The V segment lost 2 bases and the J segment 3 bases; nucleotides outside the gene matches: 2. This CDR3 is 14 amino acids long. CDR3 sequence (DNA): TGTGCCAGCAGCTTAGCGGGAGTAACAGATACGCAGTATTTT. As protein: CASSLAGVTDTQYF.

The V and J genes are TRBV9 and TRBJ2-2; D uncertain. V was trimmed by 2 bases and J by 11 bases, leaving 16 bases between them. This CDR3 is built from 14 residues. Germline lookup yields CDR1 SGDLS and CDR2 YYNGEE. The CDR3 coding sequence is TGTGCCAGCAGCGTTCGGCAGGCCGTAGGAGAGCTGTTTTTT. Protein: CASSVRQAVGELFF. Supplemented by reference TRBV9 and TRBJ2-2, the full variable domain reads DSGVTQTPKHLITATGQRVTLRCSPRSGDLSVYWYQQSLDQGLQFLIQYYNGEERAKGNILERFSAQQFPDLHSELNLSSLELGDSALYFCASSVRQAVGELFFGEGSRLTVL.

This chain joins TRBV9 and TRBJ2-1; D is possibly TRBD2 (6 bases). Germline assignment: CDR1 SGDLS and CDR2 YYNGEE. Trimming took 1 base from V and 2 from J, leaving 19 bases between them. This CDR3 is 18 amino acids long. The CDR3 nucleotides read TGTGCCAGCAGCGTATTACCGCGGCTCGGGAGCACCTACAATGAGCAGTTCTTC. It encodes CASSVLPRLGSTYNEQFF.

V and J are TRBV6-6 and TRBJ2-2, with 8 bases that match TRBD2. The CDR3 covers 16 residues. The trim removed 0 bases at V and 4 bases at J, leaving 4 bases unmatched. CDR1 MNHNY and CDR2 SVGAGI come from the germline V gene (reference sequence). The chain's CDR3 is CASSYSSGGPTGELFF. The CDR3 DNA reads as TGTGCCAGCAGTTACTCCTCGGGGGGGCCCACCGGGGAGCTGTTTTTT.

The chain combines TRBV5-6 with TRBJ1-2; D gene ambiguous. Trimming took off 4 bases at V and 7 bases at J, with 17 bases between the two ends. The CDR3 is 14 residues long. Per the germline V gene, CDR1 is SGHDT and CDR2 is YYEEEE. The CDR3 reads CASSALTRISGYTF. Written as DNA, the CDR3 is TGTGCCAGCAGCGCGCTTACTAGGATCTCTGGCTACACCTTC.

The CDR3 loop is CAIRDSNTEAFF. CDR3 bases: TGTGCCATCAGAGACTCAAACACTGAAGCTTTCTTT. The gene calls are TRBV10-3 and TRBJ1-1; unclear D gene. Germline CDR1 is ENHRY and CDR2 is SYGVKD. CDR3 length: 12 residues. V was trimmed by 6 bases and J by 2 bases, leaving 7 bases between them.

The chain recombines TRBV6-1 with TRBJ2-1; perhaps TRBD1 as D (5 bases). Germline V lookup: CDR1 MNHNS, CDR2 SASEGT. The V and J ends lost 0 bases and 6 bases respectively, with 9 bases between them. This CDR3 is 14 amino acids long. As DNA, the CDR3 is TGTGCCAGCAGTGAAGCTTGGCAGGGCAATGAGCAGTTCTTC. The encoded protein is CASSEAWQGNEQFF.

Concerning this clone itself: Different DNA sequences within this sample yield the same CDR3. The V gene is TRBV18, the J gene TRBJ2-5; D gene uncertain. Germline V CDR1 and CDR2: KGHSH, LQKENI. Trimming removed 3 bases from V and 4 bases from J, with 6 bases in between. This CDR3 comprises 12 residues. The CDR3 loop reads CASSPSGETQYF. Written as DNA, the CDR3 is TGTGCCAGCTCACCCTCCGGAGAGACCCAGTACTTC.

The chain is built from TRBV9 and TRBJ1-1; 7 bases fit TRBD1. Trimming at V came to 4 bases and at J to 1 base, leaving 4 bases not matched to a gene. CDR1 SGDLS and CDR2 YYNGEE come from the germline V gene. This CDR3 is built from 14 residues. This chain's CDR3 is CASSLRTGNTEAFF. For the CDR3, the DNA is TGTGCCAGCAGCCTCCGGACAGGGAACACTGAAGCTTTCTTT.

This clone came up a few times. This sequence joins TRBV3-1 (or the pseudogene TRBV3-2) and TRBJ2-1, with TRBD2 as a possible D gene (6 bases). Germline lookup yields CDR1 LGHDT and CDR2 YNNKEL (reference sequence). V shed 3 bases and J shed 2 bases, with 20 bases lying between them. The CDR3 has 18 amino acids. Written as DNA, the CDR3 is TGTGCCAGCAGCCATGTCGAGTTAGGACTAAAACCCTACAATGAGCAGTTCTTC. This gives the protein CASSHVELGLKPYNEQFF.

This rearrangement joins TRBV5-1 to TRBJ2-1; D is undetermined. CDR3 length: 12 amino acids. Deletions cut 4 bases from V and 4 bases from J, with 6 bases between. Germline V gene lookup returns CDR1 SGHRS and CDR2 YFSETQ. The CDR3 loop reads CASSPQYNEQFF. CDR3 coding DNA: TGCGCCAGCAGCCCACAATACAATGAGCAGTTCTTC. Looking up the rest from reference TRBV5-1 and TRBJ2-1 gives the full variable domain: KAGVTQTPRYLIKTRGQQVTLSCSPISGHRSVSWYQQTPGQGLQFLFEYFSETQRNKGNFPGRFSGRQFSNSRSEMNVSTLELGDSALYLCASSPQYNEQFFGPGTRLTVL.

J is TRBJ2-1 and V is TRBV27; 9 nucleotides agree with TRBD2. Germline-derived CDR1 and CDR2 are MNHEY and SMNVEV (reference sequence). V gave up 5 bases and J gave up 7 bases; unmatched junction bases: 12. The CDR3 extends over 16 amino acids. This CDR3 is CASSPGRASGINEQFF. CDR3 sequence (DNA): TGTGCCAGCAGTCCGGGGCGGGCTAGCGGGATAAATGAGCAGTTCTTC.

The chain links TRBV6-5 to TRBJ2-1, with 8 nucleotides matching TRBD2. CDR3 length: 15 residues. The germline V gene encodes CDR1 MNHEY and CDR2 SVGAGI. After removal of 3 bases from V and 5 bases from J, the junction contained 6 bases not matched to a gene. The CDR3 protein is CASSYGGRQHNEQFF. CDR3 DNA: TGTGCCAGCAGTTATGGCGGGAGGCAACACAATGAGCAGTTCTTC.

The rearrangement links TRBV30 to TRBJ2-5; D might be TRBD2 (6 bases). Germline CDR1 reads GTSNPN; CDR2 reads SVGIG (reference sequence). Trimming took 2 bases from V and 5 from J, leaving 12 bases between them. CDR3 length: 13 amino acids. The CDR3 nucleotides are TGTGCCTGGAGTAATACGGGAGTGGAGACCCAGTACTTC. It encodes CAWSNTGVETQYF.

The rearrangement joins TRBV5-4 to TRBJ1-6, with D possibly matching TRBD1 (6 bases). Per the germline V gene, CDR1 is SGHNT and CDR2 is YYREEE (reference sequence). V was pared by 3 bases and J by 9 bases, with 16 bases between. The CDR3 has 15 residues. The CDR3 DNA reads TGTGCCAGCAGCTCTTACACAGGGTCCCCTTCACCCCTCCACTTT. The encoded protein is CASSSYTGSPSPLHF.

This clone was counted only a few times. The CDR3 here is CASSFGGSPLHF. The CDR3 nucleotides read TGTGCCAGCAGTTTTGGCGGTTCACCCCTCCACTTT. This chain joins TRBV27 and TRBJ1-6; D call uncertain. Trimming pared 3 bases from V and 9 bases from J, leaving 6 bases between. The CDR3 extends over 12 amino acids. CDR1 and CDR2 (germline): MNHEY, SMNVEV (reference sequence).

V and J are TRBV28 and TRBJ1-2, with D hard to call. V was clipped by 6 bases and J by 2 bases, with 13 bases between them. Germline V lookup: CDR1 MDHEN, CDR2 SYDVKM. The length of the CDR3 is 14 residues. The CDR3 spells CASSPPRRNYGYTF. CDR3 DNA: TGTGCCAGCAGCCCGCCCAGGAGGAACTATGGCTACACCTTC.

This clone was observed a single time. This rearrangement joins TRBV27 to TRBJ1-1; no clear D gene. This CDR3 spans 12 amino acids. Deletions cut 6 bases from V and 10 bases from J, with 15 bases between. Germline V gene data show CDR1 as MNHEY and CDR2 as SMNVEV (reference sequence). CDR3 region: CASSPGPGGAFF. For the CDR3, the DNA is TGTGCCAGCAGCCCCGGGCCTGGAGGAGCTTTCTTT.

V and J are TRBV7-9 and TRBJ1-2; TRBD1 matches at 11 bases. The trim removed 8 bases at V and 7 bases at J, leaving 9 bases unmatched. Germline CDR1 is SEHNR and CDR2 is FQNEAQ (reference sequence). The CDR3 loop spans 14 amino acids. CDR3 coding DNA: TGTGCCAGCGGGGGAGGGACAGGGGGATTTGGCTACACCTTC. It translates to CASGGGTGGFGYTF.

The V call is TRBV18, the J call TRBJ1-6; 9 bases are shared with TRBD1. J gave up 8 bases and V 3 bases, and 5 bases lay outside the gene matches. CDR3 size: 15 residues. The germline gives CDR1 KGHSH, CDR2 LQKENI. CDR3 sequence (DNA): TGTGCCAGCTCACCGGGACAGGGAGAATATTCACCCCTCCACTTT. Its protein product is CASSPGQGEYSPLHF. The full variable domain, with the rest looked up from reference TRBV18 and TRBJ1-6, is NAGVMQNPRHLVRRRGQEARLRCSPMKGHSHVYWYRQLPEEGLKFMVYLQKENIIDESGMPKERFSAEFPKEGPSILRIQQVVRGDSAAYFCASSPGQGEYSPLHFGNGTRLTVT.

The chain links TRBV18 to TRBJ1-1; a possible D gene is TRBD1 (5 bases). CDR1 is KGHSH, CDR2 LQKENI, per germline. The V and J ends lost 1 base and 1 base respectively, with 13 bases between them. This CDR3 has 16 amino acids. CDR3 sequence: CASSPRSGTANTEAFF. Here the CDR3 DNA reads TGTGCCAGCTCACCACGAAGCGGGACGGCGAACACTGAAGCTTTCTTT.

The CDR3 nucleotides read TGTGCCAGCAGCCTAAGTCGGACAGGGGGAAACACCATATATTTT. It yields the protein CASSLSRTGGNTIYF. The rearrangement joins TRBV7-2 to TRBJ1-3; 8 bases are a match to TRBD1. The CDR3 is 15 amino acids. J gave up 4 bases and V 5 bases, and 7 bases lay outside the gene matches. CDR1 SGHTA and CDR2 FQGNSA come from the germline V gene. The variable domain in full, with the rest retrieved from reference TRBV7-2 and TRBJ1-3, is GAGVSQSPSNKVTEKGKDVELRCDPISGHTALYWYRQSLGQGLEFLIYFQGNSAPDKSGLPSDRFSAERTGGSVSTLTIQRTQQEDSAVYLCASSLSRTGGNTIYFGEGSWLTVV.

This clone was seen a handful of times. The chain recombines TRBV28 with TRBJ1-2; a possible D gene is TRBD1 (6 bases). The germline V gene has CDR1 MDHEN and CDR2 SYDVKM. V gave up 5 bases and J gave up 4 bases, with 20 bases separating them. The CDR3 covers 16 residues. The CDR3 region has the DNA TGTGCCAGCAGTCCCCCCTTGGTAACAGGGCTCTATGGCTACACCTTC. It is translated as CASSPPLVTGLYGYTF.

The J gene is TRBJ2-3, the V gene TRBV18, with TRBD1 matching 7 bases. V dropped 4 bases and J dropped 2; count of bases not matched to a gene: 9. From germline, CDR1 is KGHSH and CDR2 LQKENI. The CDR3 totals 16 residues. This chain's CDR3 is CASSLGQVDSTDTQYF. The CDR3, as DNA: TGTGCCAGCTCACTCGGACAGGTTGATTCCACAGATACGCAGTATTTT. The full variable domain, its missing parts supplied by reference TRBV18 and TRBJ2-3, is NAGVMQNPRHLVRRRGQEARLRCSPMKGHSHVYWYRQLPEEGLKFMVYLQKENIIDESGMPKERFSAEFPKEGPSILRIQQVVRGDSAAYFCASSLGQVDSTDTQYFGPGTRLTVL.

The chain has TRBV29-1 and TRBJ1-1, with 12 bases that match TRBD1. V lost 6 bases, J lost 6 bases, and 14 bases stayed unmatched. The CDR3 extends over 16 amino acids. CDR1 is SQVTM and CDR2 is ANQGSEA in the germline V gene. In DNA form, the CDR3 reads TGCAGCGTCGCTATTGGGGACAGGGGGCGTCTGGCTGAAGCTTTCTTT. The encoded protein is CSVAIGDRGRLAEAFF.